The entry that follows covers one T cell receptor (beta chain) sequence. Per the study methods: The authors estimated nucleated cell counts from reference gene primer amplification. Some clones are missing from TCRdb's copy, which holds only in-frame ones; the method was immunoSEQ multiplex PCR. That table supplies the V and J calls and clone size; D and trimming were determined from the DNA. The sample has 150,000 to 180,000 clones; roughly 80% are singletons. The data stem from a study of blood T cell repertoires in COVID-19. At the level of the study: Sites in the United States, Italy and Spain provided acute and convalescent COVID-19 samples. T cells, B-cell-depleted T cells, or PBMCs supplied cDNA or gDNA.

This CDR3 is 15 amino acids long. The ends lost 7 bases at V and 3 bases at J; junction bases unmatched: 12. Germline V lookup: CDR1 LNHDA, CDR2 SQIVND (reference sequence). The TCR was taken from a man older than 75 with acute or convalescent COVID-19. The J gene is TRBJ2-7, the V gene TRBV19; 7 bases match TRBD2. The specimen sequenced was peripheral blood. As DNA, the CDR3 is TGTGCCAGTAAAATGGGGGGGAGTCCCTACTACGAGCAGTACTTC. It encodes CASKMGGSPYYEQYF.